Listed here are 15 T cell receptor beta chains from one sample, sequenced in a study of cytomegalovirus exposure and HLA in healthy donors. Both 60 Vbeta primers and 13 Jbeta primers went into the PCR. This table comes from immunoSEQ multiplex PCR, and its TCRdb copy is limited to in-frame clones, with some not included. The sample records 150,000 or so clones, less than 80% being singletons. The sample was PBMCs. Source of these receptors: a man aged 25 to 45 in good health and CMV-seronegative.

The rearrangement uses TRBV5-1 and TRBJ2-1; 7 bases are shared with TRBD2. The V gene's germline CDR1 is SGHRS and CDR2 YFSETQ. V trimming: 0 bases; J trimming: 5 bases; junction bases outside the gene matches: 5. This CDR3 is built from 15 residues. CDR3 sequence (DNA): TGCGCCAGCAGCTTGGCGGCTAGCGGAAACAATGAGCAGTTCTTC. Translated: CASSLAASGNNEQFF.

The gene calls are TRBV4-2 and TRBJ1-5; no definite D call. V lost 8 bases and J 0 bases, leaving 17 bases between the germline ends. Germline assignment: CDR1 LGHNA and CDR2 YNFKEQ. The CDR3 is 16 residues long. The CDR3 nucleotides are TGTGCCAGCCCCTCTTCTGGGCAGAATAGCAATCAGCCCCAGCATTTT. Protein product: CASPSSGQNSNQPQHF.

The chain employs TRBV10-3 and TRBJ1-5, with no clear D. This CDR3 spans 13 amino acids. V lost 3 bases and J 7 bases, leaving 10 bases between the germline ends. The germline gives CDR1 ENHRY, CDR2 SYGVKD. CDR3 amino acids: CAISESVLQPQHF. The CDR3 DNA sequence: TGTGCCATCAGTGAATCTGTCTTGCAGCCCCAGCATTTT.

The gene calls are TRBV30 and TRBJ1-6; 9 bases agree with TRBD1. The trim removed 1 base at V and 8 bases at J, leaving 3 bases unmatched. The CDR3 length is 14 residues. CDR1 GTSNPN and CDR2 SVGIG come from the germline V gene (reference sequence). The CDR3 loop is CAWSGWTGDSPLHF. The CDR3 DNA is TGTGCCTGGAGTGGGTGGACAGGGGATTCACCCCTCCACTTT.

This clone was seen more than once but under ten times. This chain connects TRBV11-2 to TRBJ1-1; no firm D call. The CDR3 consists of 13 residues. Trimming cost V 1 base and J 1 base, with 4 bases left between them. CDR1 is SGHAT and CDR2 is FQNNGV in the germline V gene. The CDR3 spells CASSLGANTEAFF. The CDR3, as DNA: TGTGCCAGCAGCTTAGGGGCGAACACTGAAGCTTTCTTT.

This clone appeared a few times. The rearrangement joins TRBV2 to TRBJ1-1, with TRBD1 matching 9 bases. Trimming at V came to 6 bases and at J to 1 base, leaving 6 bases not matched to a gene. CDR1 SNHLY and CDR2 FYNNEI come from the germline V gene. CDR3 length: 15 amino acids. CDR3 DNA: TGTGCCAGCAGAAGGGGACAGGGAGGGAACACTGAAGCTTTCTTT. Protein: CASRRGQGGNTEAFF.

V is TRBV5-6 and J is TRBJ2-7; maybe TRBD2 (6 bases). CDR1 and CDR2 (germline): SGHDT, YYEEEE. V lost 1 base and J lost 4, with 12 bases in between. The CDR3 consists of 14 residues. In nucleotides, the CDR3 is TGTGCCAGCAGCTTGAGTCGAGGAGGGTACGAGCAGTACTTC. Protein sequence: CASSLSRGGYEQYF. The whole variable domain, remainder taken from reference TRBV5-6 and TRBJ2-7, is DAGVTQSPTHLIKTRGQQVTLRCSPKSGHDTVSWYQQALGQGPQFIFQYYEEEERQRGNFPDRFSGHQFPNYSSELNVNALLLGDSALYLCASSLSRGGYEQYFGPGTRLTVT.

This clone came up a few times. A read error may produce the germline difference seen at one junction end. The chain combines TRBV5-1 with TRBJ1-6; possibly TRBD1 for D (6 bases). The CDR3 length is 16 residues. CDR1 is SGHRS, CDR2 YFSETQ, per germline. The DNA for the CDR3 is TGCGCCAGCAGCTTGGAGAGGACAGAAAATAATTCACCCCTCAACTTT. This translates into CASSLERTENNSPLNF.

This clone was counted only a few times. V usage is TRBV7-6 and J usage is TRBJ1-2; no reliable D call. The CDR3 length is 16 residues. Germline values: CDR1 SGHVS, CDR2 FNYEAQ. The germline V and J ends were trimmed by 1 base and 0 bases, with 12 bases remaining between them. The CDR3, as DNA: TGTGCCAGCAGCTTAGGGCTGAGAACAGCTAACTATGGCTACACCTTC. Its translation: CASSLGLRTANYGYTF.

This clone has a handful of counts. The V gene is TRBV2, the J gene TRBJ2-2; a possible D gene is TRBD1 (5 bases). V lost 0 bases and J 0 bases, leaving 11 bases between the germline ends. Per the germline V gene, CDR1 is SNHLY and CDR2 is FYNNEI. The CDR3 covers 17 residues. The CDR3 loop is CASSEAPGHANTGELFF. CDR3 DNA: TGTGCCAGCAGTGAAGCGCCAGGGCACGCGAACACCGGGGAGCTGTTTTTT.

This chain connects TRBV30 to TRBJ2-2; unclear D gene. V lost 0 bases and J 4 bases, leaving 18 bases between the germline ends. The germline V gene encodes CDR1 GTSNPN and CDR2 SVGIG (reference sequence). The CDR3 totals 17 residues. This chain's CDR3 is CAWSVQILSDFTGELFF. The CDR3, as DNA: TGTGCCTGGAGTGTACAGATTCTGTCAGATTTCACCGGGGAGCTGTTTTTT. The full variable domain, completed using reference TRBV30 and TRBJ2-2, is SQTIHQWPATLVQPVGSPLSLECTVEGTSNPNLYWYRQAAGRGLQLLFYSVGIGQISSEVPQNLSASRPQDRQFILSSKKLLLSDSGFYLCAWSVQILSDFTGELFFGEGSRLTVL.

This clone has more than one count but fewer than ten. V usage is TRBV9 and J usage is TRBJ2-5, with 13 bases fitting TRBD2. J was trimmed by 4 bases and V by 5 bases; bases with no gene match: 5. Looked up from germline, CDR1 is SGDLS and CDR2 is YYNGEE. There are 15 residues in the CDR3. DNA of the CDR3: TGTGCCAGCAGTGGGACTAGCGGGGCGGGAGAGACCCAGTACTTC. Translated: CASSGTSGAGETQYF.

CDR3 coding DNA: TGTGCCAGCAGCAAGACGCGACTAGCCGACTACAATGAGCAGTTCTTC. Its translation: CASSKTRLADYNEQFF. V and J are TRBV9 and TRBJ2-1; 7 bases are shared with TRBD2. Germline V gene lookup returns CDR1 SGDLS and CDR2 YYNGEE. J gave up 3 bases and V 4 bases, and 10 bases lay outside the gene matches. The CDR3 has 16 residues.

This clone was found once. This sequence joins TRBV5-4 and TRBJ1-2; possible D gene TRBD1, 6 bases. The CDR3 length is 14 residues. Germline V gene data show CDR1 as SGHNT and CDR2 as YYREEE (reference sequence). Deletions cut 5 bases from V and 0 bases from J, with 11 bases between. The CDR3: CASRPGQPNYGYTF. The CDR3 DNA follows: TGTGCCAGCAGACCAGGACAGCCTAACTATGGCTACACCTTC.

A single count supports this clone. The chain joins TRBV27 to TRBJ1-1; 9 bases are a match to TRBD1. The CDR3 extends over 15 amino acids. Germline-derived CDR1 and CDR2 are MNHEY and SMNVEV (reference sequence). Losses at the gene ends were 4 bases for V and 7 bases for J; bases not matched to a gene: 10. The chain's CDR3 is CASSSPGQGIFEAFF. The CDR3 DNA follows: TGTGCCAGCAGTTCCCCGGGACAGGGCATATTTGAAGCTTTCTTT.